This is a list of T cell receptor beta chains from one sample in a study of shared clonotypes between healthy human individuals. The data were produced by immunoSEQ multiplex PCR, yet TCRdb's version contains in-frame clones alone and is incomplete. The sample has a few million clones, around 93% seen once. Sequencing was carried out using naive CD8+ T cells from PBMCs. Receptors were obtained from a man aged 18 to 30 in good health. Some clones in this sample may be carry-over from other donors' samples. The CDR3 runs from the conserved cysteine through the conserved F or W. Each record gives: J gene, clone size, V gene, D gene, CDR3 protein, CDR3 DNA. The D gene is left open where the match is weak. Only part of the rows carry a size: once, few, many, or a class if the clone is expanded.

J gene: TRBJ1-1
clone size: -
V gene: TRBV28
D gene: TRBD1
CDR3 protein: CANSRLDRGRSEAFF
CDR3 DNA: TGTGCCAACAGTCGATTGGACAGGGGGCGATCTGAAGCTTTCTTT

J gene: TRBJ1-5
clone size: few
V gene: TRBV6-6
D gene: -
CDR3 protein: CASSPGREGQPQHF
CDR3 DNA: TGTGCCAGCAGCCCTGGACGGGAGGGACAGCCCCAGCATTTT

J gene: TRBJ1-1
clone size: -
V gene: TRBV10-3
D gene: -
CDR3 protein: CAIRHPGQANTEAFF
CDR3 DNA: TGTGCCATCAGACACCCGGGACAAGCGAACACTGAAGCTTTCTTT

J gene: TRBJ1-5
clone size: -
V gene: TRBV19
D gene: TRBD1
CDR3 protein: CASRGQGGNQPQHF
CDR3 DNA: TGTGCCAGCCGGGGACAGGGAGGGAATCAGCCCCAGCATTTT

J gene: TRBJ2-5
clone size: -
V gene: TRBV28
D gene: -
CDR3 protein: CASSYLEQVETQYF
CDR3 DNA: TGTGCCAGCAGTTATCTCGAGCAGGTCGAGACCCAGTACTTC

J gene: TRBJ1-3
clone size: -
V gene: TRBV11-2
D gene: -
CDR3 protein: CASSLGLRVSGNTIYF
CDR3 DNA: TGTGCCAGCAGCTTAGGTTTACGGGTTTCAGGAAACACCATATATTTT

J gene: TRBJ1-2
clone size: -
V gene: TRBV5-6
D gene: -
CDR3 protein: CASSLGTTLSGYTF
CDR3 DNA: TGTGCCAGCAGCTTAGGGACGACCCTATCTGGCTACACCTTC

J gene: TRBJ2-1
clone size: -
V gene: TRBV19
D gene: -
CDR3 protein: CASSEARYNEQFF
CDR3 DNA: TGTGCCAGTAGTGAGGCGCGTTACAATGAGCAGTTCTTC

J gene: TRBJ2-1
clone size: -
V gene: TRBV25-1
D gene: TRBD1
CDR3 protein: CASSDPRQGPFYNEQFF
CDR3 DNA: TGTGCCAGCAGTGACCCTAGACAGGGCCCCTTTTACAATGAGCAGTTCTTC

J gene: TRBJ2-2
clone size: -
V gene: TRBV2
D gene: -
CDR3 protein: CASSRQGRGRYTGELFF
CDR3 DNA: TGTGCCAGCAGCCGACAAGGGAGGGGGCGGTACACCGGGGAGCTGTTTTTT

J gene: TRBJ2-2
clone size: -
V gene: TRBV5-1
D gene: -
CDR3 protein: CASSPLSALAGELFF
CDR3 DNA: TGCGCCAGCAGCCCACTTAGCGCTCTAGCCGGGGAGCTGTTTTTT

J gene: TRBJ2-7
clone size: -
V gene: TRBV27
D gene: -
CDR3 protein: CASSFRSYYEQYF
CDR3 DNA: TGTGCCAGCAGTTTTCGGTCCTACTACGAGCAGTACTTC

J gene: TRBJ1-1
clone size: few
V gene: TRBV27
D gene: -
CDR3 protein: CASSLRGSTEAFF
CDR3 DNA: TGTGCCAGCAGTTTAAGAGGGTCCACTGAAGCTTTCTTT

J gene: TRBJ1-2
clone size: -
V gene: TRBV6-5
D gene: -
CDR3 protein: CASSYGTSAFGYTF
CDR3 DNA: TGTGCCAGCAGTTACGGGACATCGGCCTTTGGCTACACCTTC

J gene: TRBJ2-1
clone size: -
V gene: TRBV28
D gene: TRBD1
CDR3 protein: CASTGTGGSNEQFF
CDR3 DNA: TGTGCCAGCACCGGGACAGGGGGATCCAATGAGCAGTTCTTC

J gene: TRBJ1-4
clone size: -
V gene: TRBV7-8
D gene: -
CDR3 protein: CASSLARGRNWEKLFF
CDR3 DNA: TGTGCCAGCAGCTTAGCCCGGGGGCGGAATTGGGAAAAACTGTTTTTT

J gene: TRBJ2-5
clone size: -
V gene: TRBV28
D gene: -
CDR3 protein: CASSLSFQETQYF
CDR3 DNA: TGTGCCAGCAGTTTGTCGTTCCAAGAGACCCAGTACTTC

J gene: TRBJ1-2
clone size: -
V gene: TRBV25-1
D gene: -
CDR3 protein: CASSEYRNYGYTF
CDR3 DNA: TGTGCCAGCAGTGAATACAGGAACTATGGCTACACCTTC

J gene: TRBJ2-7
clone size: -
V gene: TRBV9
D gene: TRBD2
CDR3 protein: CASSAGTRAYEQYF
CDR3 DNA: TGTGCCAGCAGCGCCGGGACTAGAGCCTACGAGCAGTACTTC

J gene: TRBJ2-7
clone size: -
V gene: TRBV4-1
D gene: -
CDR3 protein: CASSQDGGAGYEQYF
CDR3 DNA: TGCGCCAGCAGCCAAGATGGAGGTGCCGGGTACGAGCAGTACTTC

J gene: TRBJ2-2
clone size: -
V gene: TRBV9
D gene: -
CDR3 protein: CASSVATVGGRPNTGELFF
CDR3 DNA: TGTGCCAGCAGCGTAGCTACAGTTGGCGGGCGACCGAACACCGGGGAGCTGTTTTTT

J gene: TRBJ2-5
clone size: once
V gene: TRBV29-1
D gene: TRBD1
CDR3 protein: CSVEDRGFQETQYF
CDR3 DNA: TGCAGCGTTGAGGACAGGGGCTTCCAAGAGACCCAGTACTTC

J gene: TRBJ2-1
clone size: -
V gene: TRBV7-8
D gene: TRBD2
CDR3 protein: CASSHSGRSNEQFF
CDR3 DNA: TGTGCCAGCAGTCACAGCGGGAGAAGCAATGAGCAGTTCTTC

J gene: TRBJ2-1
clone size: -
V gene: TRBV14
D gene: -
CDR3 protein: CASSQVDLTIEQFF
CDR3 DNA: TGTGCCAGCAGCCAAGTGGACTTAACAATTGAGCAGTTCTTC

J gene: TRBJ1-2
clone size: -
V gene: TRBV10-3
D gene: TRBD1
CDR3 protein: CAISESTGTMDGYTF
CDR3 DNA: TGTGCCATCAGTGAGTCGACAGGGACGATGGATGGCTACACCTTC

J gene: TRBJ2-5
clone size: -
V gene: TRBV4-3
D gene: -
CDR3 protein: CASSLGWGVQETQYF
CDR3 DNA: TGCGCCAGCAGCCTAGGGTGGGGGGTCCAAGAGACCCAGTACTTC

J gene: TRBJ2-3
clone size: once
V gene: TRBV5-4
D gene: -
CDR3 protein: CASSGGPPDTQYF
CDR3 DNA: TGTGCCAGTTCTGGAGGGCCTCCAGATACGCAGTATTTT

J gene: TRBJ2-7
clone size: -
V gene: TRBV30
D gene: -
CDR3 protein: CAWSLIIGVTSYEQYF
CDR3 DNA: TGTGCCTGGAGTCTTATCATTGGGGTCACCTCCTACGAGCAGTACTTC

J gene: TRBJ1-6
clone size: -
V gene: TRBV28
D gene: -
CDR3 protein: CASRLTTSLNSPLHF
CDR3 DNA: TGTGCCAGCAGGCTGACTACTTCCCTCAATTCACCCCTCCACTTT

J gene: TRBJ2-7
clone size: once
V gene: TRBV7-2
D gene: TRBD2
CDR3 protein: CASSFGRFQRDSYEQYF
CDR3 DNA: TGTGCCAGCAGCTTCGGACGTTTCCAGCGGGACTCCTACGAGCAGTACTTC

J gene: TRBJ2-1
clone size: -
V gene: TRBV28
D gene: TRBD2
CDR3 protein: CASSRTGTALAGRFF
CDR3 DNA: TGTGCCAGCAGTCGGACCGGGACAGCACTAGCGGGACGGTTCTTC

J gene: TRBJ2-7
clone size: -
V gene: TRBV5-6
D gene: TRBD1
CDR3 protein: CASSWGQGSYEQYF
CDR3 DNA: TGTGCCAGCAGCTGGGGACAGGGTTCCTACGAGCAGTACTTC

J gene: TRBJ2-1
clone size: -
V gene: TRBV2
D gene: -
CDR3 protein: CASSTRGSYNEQFF
CDR3 DNA: TGTGCCAGCAGCACCAGGGGCTCCTACAATGAGCAGTTCTTC

J gene: TRBJ1-2
clone size: few
V gene: TRBV30
D gene: -
CDR3 protein: CAWGDRTNYGYTF
CDR3 DNA: TGTGCCTGGGGCGACAGAACTAACTATGGCTACACCTTC

J gene: TRBJ2-3
clone size: -
V gene: TRBV18
D gene: TRBD2
CDR3 protein: CASSPPSGIPTDTQYF
CDR3 DNA: TGTGCCAGCTCACCACCCAGCGGGATACCCACAGATACGCAGTATTTT

J gene: TRBJ1-2
clone size: -
V gene: TRBV4-3
D gene: TRBD1
CDR3 protein: CASSQDRQGPYGYTF
CDR3 DNA: TGCGCCAGCAGCCAAGATCGACAGGGCCCCTATGGCTACACCTTC

J gene: TRBJ1-4
clone size: -
V gene: TRBV9
D gene: -
CDR3 protein: CASSVSGTLGEKLFF
CDR3 DNA: TGTGCCAGCAGCGTCTCCGGGACCCTGGGGGAAAAACTGTTTTTT

J gene: TRBJ2-2
clone size: -
V gene: TRBV14
D gene: -
CDR3 protein: CASSLRLTAGELFF
CDR3 DNA: TGTGCCAGCAGCCTGCGACTTACTGCCGGGGAGCTGTTTTTT

J gene: TRBJ2-7
clone size: -
V gene: TRBV27
D gene: TRBD2
CDR3 protein: CASSLSTGGVYEQYF
CDR3 DNA: TGTGCCAGCAGTTTATCGACGGGAGGGGTCTACGAGCAGTACTTC

J gene: TRBJ2-7
clone size: -
V gene: TRBV27
D gene: -
CDR3 protein: CASSPRQGGSYEQYF
CDR3 DNA: TGTGCCAGCAGTCCCCGCCAGGGGGGCTCCTACGAGCAGTACTTC

J gene: TRBJ2-7
clone size: -
V gene: TRBV27
D gene: -
CDR3 protein: CASSLRGGSEQYF
CDR3 DNA: TGTGCCAGCAGTTTACGGGGCGGGTCCGAGCAGTACTTC

J gene: TRBJ2-7
clone size: -
V gene: TRBV7-2
D gene: -
CDR3 protein: CASSLLTGSPEQYF
CDR3 DNA: TGTGCCAGCAGCTTATTGACGGGATCCCCCGAGCAGTACTTC

J gene: TRBJ2-1
clone size: few
V gene: TRBV9
D gene: TRBD2
CDR3 protein: CASSVGSGREYNEQFF
CDR3 DNA: TGTGCCAGCAGCGTAGGAAGCGGGAGGGAATACAATGAGCAGTTCTTC

J gene: TRBJ2-3
clone size: -
V gene: TRBV19
D gene: -
CDR3 protein: CASSIGGSRTDTQYF
CDR3 DNA: TGTGCCAGTAGTATCGGAGGGTCGCGCACAGATACGCAGTATTTT

J gene: TRBJ2-1
clone size: -
V gene: TRBV14
D gene: TRBD2
CDR3 protein: CASSQVWTSGSNEQFF
CDR3 DNA: TGTGCCAGCAGCCAAGTCTGGACTAGCGGGAGCAATGAGCAGTTCTTC

J gene: TRBJ2-5
clone size: -
V gene: TRBV4-3
D gene: -
CDR3 protein: CASSPSRGPQETQYF
CDR3 DNA: TGCGCCAGCAGCCCTTCCAGGGGCCCGCAAGAGACCCAGTACTTC

J gene: TRBJ2-7
clone size: -
V gene: TRBV28
D gene: TRBD1
CDR3 protein: CASSFRTGKDEQYF
CDR3 DNA: TGTGCCAGCAGTTTCAGGACAGGAAAAGACGAGCAGTACTTC

J gene: TRBJ2-7
clone size: -
V gene: TRBV21-1
D gene: -
CDR3 protein: CASSPSSYEQYF
CDR3 DNA: TGTGCCAGCAGCCCGAGCTCCTACGAGCAGTACTTC